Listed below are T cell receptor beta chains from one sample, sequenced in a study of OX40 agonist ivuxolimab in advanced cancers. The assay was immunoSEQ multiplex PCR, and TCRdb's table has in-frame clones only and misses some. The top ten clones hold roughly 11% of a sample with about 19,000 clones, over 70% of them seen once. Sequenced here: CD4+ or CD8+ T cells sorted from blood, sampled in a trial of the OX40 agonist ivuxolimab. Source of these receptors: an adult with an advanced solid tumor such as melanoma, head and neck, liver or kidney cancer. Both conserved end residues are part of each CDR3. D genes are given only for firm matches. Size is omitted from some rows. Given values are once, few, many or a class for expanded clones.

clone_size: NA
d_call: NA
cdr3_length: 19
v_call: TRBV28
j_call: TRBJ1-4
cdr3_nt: TGTGCCAGCAGTTCCGACGGAGATACTAGGCCCGGGTGGAATGAAAAACTGTTTTTT
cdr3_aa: CASSSDGDTRPGWNEKLFF

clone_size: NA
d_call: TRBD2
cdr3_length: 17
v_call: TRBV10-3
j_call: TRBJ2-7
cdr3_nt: TGTGCCATCAGTGAGTCGTTTGATAGCGGGCTTCCCTACGAGCAGTACTTC
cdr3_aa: CAISESFDSGLPYEQYF

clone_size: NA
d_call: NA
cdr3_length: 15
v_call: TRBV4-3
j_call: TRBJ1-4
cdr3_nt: TGCGCCAGCAGCCAAGAATCCGGACCTAGGGAAAAACTGTTTTTT
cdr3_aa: CASSQESGPREKLFF

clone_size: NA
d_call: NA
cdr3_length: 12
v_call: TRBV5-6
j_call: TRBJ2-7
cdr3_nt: TGTGCCAGCAGCCCGGATTTCTACGAGCAGTACTTC
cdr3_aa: CASSPDFYEQYF

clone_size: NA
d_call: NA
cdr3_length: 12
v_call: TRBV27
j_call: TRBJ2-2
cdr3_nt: TGTGCCAGCAGCCCAGGACCCGGGGAGCTGTTTTTT
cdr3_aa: CASSPGPGELFF

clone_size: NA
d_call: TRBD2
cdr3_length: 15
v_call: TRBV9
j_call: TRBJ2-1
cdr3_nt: TGTGCCAGCAGCGTAGGACTAGCGGGATACAATGAGCAGTTCTTC
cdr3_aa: CASSVGLAGYNEQFF

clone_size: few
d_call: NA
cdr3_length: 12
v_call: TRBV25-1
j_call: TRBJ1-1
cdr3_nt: TGTGCCAGCAGTATGGCGGGGACTGAAGCTTTCTTT
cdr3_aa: CASSMAGTEAFF

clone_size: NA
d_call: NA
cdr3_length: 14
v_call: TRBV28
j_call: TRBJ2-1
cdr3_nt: TGTGCCAGCAGCCCGGGCCTCCCCCCGGATGAGCAGTTCTTC
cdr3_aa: CASSPGLPPDEQFF

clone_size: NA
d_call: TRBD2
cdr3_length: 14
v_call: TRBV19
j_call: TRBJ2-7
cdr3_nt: TGTGCCACGTCAGAAAAAGCGGGGCCCGACGAGCAGTACTTC
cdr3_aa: CATSEKAGPDEQYF

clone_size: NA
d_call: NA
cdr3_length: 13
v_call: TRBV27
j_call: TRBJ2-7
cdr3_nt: TGTGCCAGCAGCTCTCAAGGCTGGGGAGAGCAGTACTTC
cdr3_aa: CASSSQGWGEQYF

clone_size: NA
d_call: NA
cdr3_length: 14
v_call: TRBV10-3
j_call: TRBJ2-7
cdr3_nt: TGTGCCATCAGTGAGTCCGTAGGTCCATACGAGCAGTACTTC
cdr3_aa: CAISESVGPYEQYF

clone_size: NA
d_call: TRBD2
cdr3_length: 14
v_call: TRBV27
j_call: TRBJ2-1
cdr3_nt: TGTGCCAGCAGTTTAGCTAGCGGGAATAATGAGCAGTTCTTC
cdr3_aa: CASSLASGNNEQFF

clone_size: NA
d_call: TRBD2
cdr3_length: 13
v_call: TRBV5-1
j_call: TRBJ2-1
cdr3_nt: TGCGCCAGCAGGGCCCCTAGCGGGAGAAAGCAGTTCTTC
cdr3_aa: CASRAPSGRKQFF

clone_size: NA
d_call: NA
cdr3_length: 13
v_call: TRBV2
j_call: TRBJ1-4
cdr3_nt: TGTGCCAGCAGTGAAGCCGTGGAGGAAAAACTGTTTTTT
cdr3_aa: CASSEAVEEKLFF

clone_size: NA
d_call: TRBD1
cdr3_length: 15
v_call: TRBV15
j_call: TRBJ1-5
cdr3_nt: TGTGCCACCAGCAGAGCGAGGACAGGGGACGGGGCCCAGCATTTT
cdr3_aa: CATSRARTGDGAQHF

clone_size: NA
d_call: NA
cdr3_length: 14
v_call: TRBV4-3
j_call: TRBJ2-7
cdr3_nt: TGCGCCAGCAGCCTACTTGGGCACCCCTACGAGCAGTACTTC
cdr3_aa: CASSLLGHPYEQYF

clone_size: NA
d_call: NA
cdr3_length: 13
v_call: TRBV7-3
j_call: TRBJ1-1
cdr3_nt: TGTGCCAGCAGCTTATCTATGAACACTGAAGCTTTCTTT
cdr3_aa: CASSLSMNTEAFF

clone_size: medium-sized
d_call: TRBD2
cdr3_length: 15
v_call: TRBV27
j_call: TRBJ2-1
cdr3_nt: TGTGCCAGCAGGGAGGGCGGGGGGACCTACAATGAGCAGTTCTTC
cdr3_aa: CASREGGGTYNEQFF

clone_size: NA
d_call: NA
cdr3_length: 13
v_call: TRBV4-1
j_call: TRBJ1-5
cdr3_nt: TGCGCCAGCAGCCAAGTCGGCAGGTTGCCCCAGCATTTT
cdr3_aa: CASSQVGRLPQHF

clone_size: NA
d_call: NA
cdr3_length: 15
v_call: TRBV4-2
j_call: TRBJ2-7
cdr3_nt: TGTGCCAGCAGCCAAGGGGTAGCGAGGTCCTACGAGCAGTACTTC
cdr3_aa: CASSQGVARSYEQYF

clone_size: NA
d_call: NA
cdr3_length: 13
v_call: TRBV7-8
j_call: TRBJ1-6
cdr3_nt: TGTGCCAGCAGCTCGGATCCTAATTCACCCCTCCACTTT
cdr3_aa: CASSSDPNSPLHF

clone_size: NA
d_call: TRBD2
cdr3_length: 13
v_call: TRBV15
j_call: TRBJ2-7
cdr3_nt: TGTGCCACCGGGCGGCGGGGGTCCTACGAGCAGTACTTC
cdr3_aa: CATGRRGSYEQYF

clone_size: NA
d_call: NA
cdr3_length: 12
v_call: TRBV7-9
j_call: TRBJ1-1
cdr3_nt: TGTGCCAGCAGCTTTGGACATTATGAAGCTTTCTTT
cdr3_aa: CASSFGHYEAFF

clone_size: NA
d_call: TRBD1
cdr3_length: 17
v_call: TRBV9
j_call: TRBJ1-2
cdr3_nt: TGTGCCAGCAGCGTAGCTGGGACAGGGGCCAACCACTATGGCTACACCTTC
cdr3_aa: CASSVAGTGANHYGYTF

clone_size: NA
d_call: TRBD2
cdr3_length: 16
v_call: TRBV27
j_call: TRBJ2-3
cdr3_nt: TGTGCCAGCGGACTAGCGGGAGGGCCAAACACAGATACGCAGTATTTT
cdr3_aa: CASGLAGGPNTDTQYF

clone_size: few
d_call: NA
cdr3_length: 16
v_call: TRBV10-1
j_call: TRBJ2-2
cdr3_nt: TGCGCCAGCAGTGAGCCGGGCCAGGCGAACACCGGGGAGCTGTTTTTT
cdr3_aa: CASSEPGQANTGELFF

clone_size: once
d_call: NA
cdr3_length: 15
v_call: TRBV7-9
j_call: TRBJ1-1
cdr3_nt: TGTGCCAGCAGCTTAGGTGTGGGGGGACGAACTGAAGCTTTCTTT
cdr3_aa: CASSLGVGGRTEAFF

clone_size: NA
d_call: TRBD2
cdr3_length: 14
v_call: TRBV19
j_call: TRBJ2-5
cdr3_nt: TGTGCCAGTAGGGCCGGACTAGCTCAAGAGACCCAGTACTTC
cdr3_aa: CASRAGLAQETQYF

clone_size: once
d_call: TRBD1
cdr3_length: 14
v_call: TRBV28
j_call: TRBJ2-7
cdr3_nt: TGTGCCAGCAGTTTACAGGGGGAATCCTACGAGCAGTACTTC
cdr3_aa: CASSLQGESYEQYF